This section outlines one TCR beta chain sequence together with its context. This sample was included in a study of T-cell memory formation after mild COVID-19. Germline V gene lookup returns CDR1 MNHEY and CDR2 SVGEGT. Trimming left V 2 bases short and J 2 bases short, with 10 bases between. This CDR3 contains 15 residues. TCRdb re-called the 5' RACE reads through MiXCR, storing one row per CDR3 protein. The sample gives almost 350,000 distinct CDR3 sequences, 20% to 25% of which show up once; around 20% is in the top ten. V and J are TRBV6-2 or TRBV6-3 and TRBJ2-1; no clear D gene. The sequence was obtained from a young man who had mild COVID-19 (a few samples of this study predate the infection). Cell type and time point are not known. The sequencing sample was made of PBMCs or a T cell subset sorted from them (not recorded which). The CDR3 region is CASSYDAETYNEQFF. DNA for the CDR3: TGTGCCAGCAGTTACGACGCGGAAACCTACAATGAGCAGTTCTTC.